The sequence of this TCR beta chain was determined in a study of T cell responses to AZD1222 COVID-19 vaccine. This table comes from immunoSEQ multiplex PCR, and its TCRdb copy is limited to in-frame clones, with some not included. This table holds some 110,000 clones, 70% to 90% found once. V trimming: 0 bases; J trimming: 2 bases; junction bases outside the gene matches: 5. The length of the CDR3 is 18 residues. CDR1 is MNHEY, CDR2 SVGEGT, per germline. The source of this sequence is an adult in good health. V gene TRBV6-2 or TRBV6-3 combines with J gene TRBJ2-2, with 11 bases matching TRBD2. The sample was peripheral blood, taken on day 0 of MenACWY control vaccination. Written as DNA, the CDR3 is TGTGCCAGCAGTTACTCACTAGCGGGGGCCATAAACACCGGGGAGCTGTTTTTT. This gives the protein CASSYSLAGAINTGELFF.